The next 3 T cell receptor beta chains were all read from a single sample in a study of control samples from healthy donors and cancer patients. Profiling relied on immunoSEQ multiplex PCR, and the TCRdb table lists in-frame clones only, not all of them. The sample has under 200,000 clones, roughly 89% seen once. What was sequenced was blood. The receptors stem from a woman aged 25 to 39 in good health.

The rearrangement uses TRBV2 and TRBJ1-3; TRBD1 might be the D (5 bases). CDR3 size: 15 residues. Germline-derived CDR1 and CDR2 are SNHLY and FYNNEI. V was shortened by 5 bases and J by 0 bases, with 11 bases between the two germline ends. In DNA form, the CDR3 reads TGTGCCAGCAGTTCCCAGGGCCGCTCTGGAAACACCATATATTTT. Protein sequence: CASSSQGRSGNTIYF.

This clone was counted a few times. V usage is TRBV6-4 and J usage is TRBJ2-3; 8 bases match TRBD1. The CDR3 runs to 15 residues. The germline V gene has CDR1 MRHNA and CDR2 SNTAGT. The V and J ends lost 0 bases and 4 bases, in that order; junction bases with no gene match: 3. CDR3 residues: CASSDSQGASDTQYF. CDR3 nucleotides: TGTGCCAGCAGTGACTCGCAGGGGGCTTCAGATACGCAGTATTTT.

This clone has only one observation. Here the CDR3 DNA reads TGTGCCAGCAGCCCAGACAATAACTATGGCTACACCTTC. This gives the protein CASSPDNNYGYTF. The rearrangement joins TRBV12-3 or TRBV12-4 to TRBJ1-2; no clear D. This CDR3 is built from 13 residues. V lost 6 bases and J 1 base, leaving 9 bases between the germline ends.